This is a list of T cell receptor beta chains from one sample in a study of blood T cell repertoires in COVID-19. Some clones are missing from TCRdb's copy, which holds only in-frame ones; the method was immunoSEQ multiplex PCR. The sample yields approximately 26,000 clones, roughly 91% seen once. Source material: peripheral blood. These receptor sequences come from a human donor in a cohort sampled during active COVID-19. The donor label of this sample is uncertain. Both conserved end residues are part of each CDR3. A D gene is named only where the DNA matches it firmly. The size field is filled for only some rows; it gives once, few, many or a size class.

12 | . | . | TRBJ1-2 | TRBV20-1 | CSASDSEGGYTF | TGCAGTGCTAGTGACTCGGAGGGTGGCTACACCTTC
15 | . | . | TRBJ2-7 | TRBV6-5 | CASSRGAGALAEQYF | TGTGCCAGCAGTAGAGGTGCGGGGGCCCTTGCCGAGCAGTACTTC
13 | once | . | TRBJ1-6 | TRBV27 | CASSDLQGTPLHF | TGTGCCAGCTCAGACCTCCAGGGAACACCCCTCCACTTT
17 | . | TRBD2 | TRBJ2-5 | TRBV7-3 | CASSPGTSGLYQETQYF | TGTGCCAGCAGCCCAGGGACTAGCGGGTTGTACCAAGAGACCCAGTACTTC
11 | . | TRBD1 | TRBJ1-1 | TRBV18 | CASRQGTEAFF | TGTGCCAGCAGACAGGGGACTGAAGCTTTCTTT
16 | . | . | TRBJ2-7 | TRBV11-2 | CASSLVLRDWAYEQYF | TGTGCCAGCAGCTTAGTCTTGAGGGACTGGGCCTACGAGCAGTACTTC
16 | . | TRBD2 | TRBJ2-3 | TRBV29-1 | CSVGWASGGNTDTQYF | TGCAGCGTTGGTTGGGCTAGCGGGGGGAACACAGATACGCAGTATTTT
20 | . | TRBD2 | TRBJ2-3 | TRBV7-7 | CASSLEGTSGGRGGTDTQYF | TGTGCTAGCAGCTTAGAAGGGACTAGCGGGGGGCGAGGTGGCACAGATACGCAGTATTTT
14 | . | . | TRBJ2-1 | TRBV11-2 | CASSLDRGYNEQFF | TGTGCCAGCAGCTTAGACAGGGGCTACAATGAGCAGTTCTTC
13 | . | . | TRBJ1-2 | TRBV5-5 | CASSLEGVSGYTF | TGTGCCAGCAGCTTGGAAGGGGTCAGTGGCTACACCTTC
14 | . | . | TRBJ1-3 | TRBV28 | CASSTQGNGNTIYF | TGTGCCAGCAGCACTCAGGGTAATGGAAACACCATATATTTT
16 | . | . | TRBJ2-6 | TRBV5-4 | CASSLELTTGANVLTF | TGTGCCAGCAGCTTGGAACTGACAACTGGGGCCAACGTCCTGACTTTC
15 | . | . | TRBJ1-3 | TRBV3-1/TRBV3-2 | CASSQDNGPGNTIYF | TGTGCCAGCAGCCAAGATAATGGGCCTGGAAACACCATATATTTT
15 | . | . | TRBJ2-1 | TRBV9 | CASSVAGLSVEEQFF | TGTGCCAGCAGCGTAGCGGGACTGTCAGTCGAGGAGCAGTTCTTC
14 | . | TRBD2 | TRBJ2-7 | TRBV15 | CATSRGGGTYEQYF | TGTGCCACCAGCAGAGGGGGAGGGACCTACGAGCAGTACTTC
14 | . | . | TRBJ2-7 | TRBV18 | CASSTELEGYEQYF | TGTGCCAGCTCAACGGAGCTGGAGGGCTACGAGCAGTACTTC
12 | . | TRBD1 | TRBJ1-2 | TRBV28 | CASSTGVAGYTF | TGTGCCAGCAGTACAGGGGTGGCTGGCTACACCTTC
14 | . | . | TRBJ2-7 | TRBV15 | CATSREGGSYEQYF | TGTGCCACCAGCAGAGAGGGGGGCTCCTACGAGCAGTACTTC
14 | . | . | TRBJ2-5 | TRBV28 | CASSLNGPQETQYF | TGTGCCAGCAGTTTAAACGGTCCTCAAGAGACCCAGTACTTC
13 | . | TRBD1 | TRBJ1-2 | TRBV5-5 | CASSNRGHYGYTF | TGTGCCAGCAGCAATAGGGGGCACTATGGCTACACCTTC
15 | once | TRBD1 | TRBJ2-2 | TRBV4-3 | CASSPDRAGTGELFF | TGCGCCAGCAGCCCGGACAGGGCGGGGACCGGGGAGCTGTTTTTT
15 | once | TRBD2 | TRBJ2-2 | TRBV6-5 | CASRLSGGGGRELFF | TGTGCCAGCAGACTTAGCGGGGGCGGAGGGCGGGAGCTGTTTTTT
16 | . | . | TRBJ1-1 | TRBV5-1 | CASSDRRQAQNTEAFF | TGCGCCAGCAGCGATCGACGACAGGCCCAGAACACTGAAGCTTTCTTT
13 | few | . | TRBJ2-7 | TRBV27 | CASRVQGKYEQYF | TGTGCCAGCAGGGTTCAGGGGAAATACGAGCAGTACTTC
16 | . | . | TRBJ1-4 | TRBV27 | CASSLYPGGTNEKLFF | TGTGCCAGCAGTTTATACCCGGGGGGGACTAATGAAAAACTGTTTTTT
14 | . | . | TRBJ2-3 | TRBV5-1 | CASSPEGSTDTQYF | TGCGCCAGCAGCCCGGAGGGGAGCACAGATACGCAGTATTTT
15 | . | TRBD2 | TRBJ2-5 | TRBV7-2 | CASSLTSGALETQYF | TGTGCCAGCAGCTTGACTAGCGGGGCCTTAGAGACCCAGTACTTC
14 | . | TRBD2 | TRBJ2-7 | TRBV5-1 | CASSLAGGGYEQYF | TGCGCCAGCAGCTTAGCTGGGGGGGGATACGAGCAGTACTTC
13 | . | . | TRBJ2-5 | TRBV6-5 | CASRRRGLETQYF | TGTGCCAGCAGGCGGCGGGGTTTAGAGACCCAGTACTTC
14 | . | . | TRBJ1-5 | TRBV4-1 | CASSQEEGDQPQHF | TGCGCCAGCAGCCAAGAGGAAGGGGATCAGCCCCAGCATTTT
18 | . | TRBD2 | TRBJ2-1 | TRBV3-1/TRBV3-2 | CASSQVPSGGAVDNEQFF | TGTGCCAGCAGCCAAGTGCCTAGCGGGGGGGCCGTTGACAATGAGCAGTTCTTC
16 | once | . | TRBJ1-4 | TRBV5-5 | CASSPNRQANNEKLFF | TGTGCCAGCAGCCCCAACCGGCAGGCCAATAATGAAAAACTGTTTTTT
18 | . | TRBD2 | TRBJ2-5 | TRBV4-2 | CASSQDLAGGQGAETQYF | TGTGCCAGCAGCCAAGATTTGGCGGGGGGGCAGGGTGCGGAGACCCAGTACTTC